The 14 T cell receptor beta chains presented below share a single source sample, sequenced in a study of identical twins (dated by TCRdb to about 2016). Receptor amplification or capture employed 5' RACE. The listed sequencing device is Illumina HiSeq 2000. TCRdb's own reprocessing of the public reads used fastp at Q25 and MiXCR and kept productive beta chains. CDR3 protein duplicates are merged, each entry listing the most common genes and DNA. The sample table holds hundreds of thousands of distinct CDR3 sequences, of which approximately 7% were seen once. In total, the top ten clones hold approximately 3.6% of the sample. These same records also appear under a second study, on yellow fever vaccine responses in identical twins.

The sample was memory (CD45RO+) T cells sorted from blood. The cell subset or site label corresponds to: CD45RO+ enriched T cells. These TCRs come from a young woman in good health.

V gene TRBV28 combines with J gene TRBJ2-3; 8 nucleotides match TRBD2. The germline gives CDR1 MDHEN, CDR2 SYDVKM. Germline trimming cut 1 base from V and 2 bases from J; bases unmatched to any gene: 2. The CDR3 runs 15 residues. CDR3 region: CASSLSGGSTDTQYF. The CDR3 region has the DNA TGTGCCAGCAGTTTATCGGGGGGGTCCACAGATACGCAGTATTTT.

This clonotype was seen a handful of times. The J gene is TRBJ2-3, the V gene TRBV4-1, with 8 bases aligning to TRBD2. V lost 2 bases to trimming and J lost 4 bases; unmatched junction nucleotides: 8. This CDR3 is 16 amino acids long. CDR1 and CDR2 (germline): MGHRA, YSYEKL. The DNA for the CDR3 is TGCGCCAGCAGCCAAACGGGAGGGCCCTTTCCAGATACGCAGTATTTT. Translating gives CASSQTGGPFPDTQYF.

In this sample, this clonotype turned up many times. V usage is TRBV7-2 and J usage is TRBJ1-5; TRBD1 agrees at 8 bases. With 5 bases clipped from V and 7 bases from J, the junction kept 10 bases outside the gene matches. From germline, CDR1 is SGHTA and CDR2 FQGNSA. The CDR3 is made up of 15 amino acids. The CDR3 nucleotides are TGTGCCAGCAGCCTCCGACAGGGGCTAAGGCAGCCCCAGCATTTT. This encodes CASSLRQGLRQPQHF.

Ten or more counts support this clonotype. The chain uses TRBV6-1 and TRBJ1-1, with a weak D call TRBD1 (5 bases). V was shortened by 6 bases and J by 1 base, with 9 bases between the two germline ends. The CDR3 totals 13 residues. Germline V gene data show CDR1 as MNHNS and CDR2 as SASEGT. The CDR3 reads CASRGTGNTEAFF. As DNA, the CDR3 is TGTGCCAGCAGGGGTACAGGGAACACTGAAGCTTTCTTT.

The chain is built from TRBV5-1 and TRBJ2-1; 7 bases map to TRBD2. Germline loops: CDR1 SGHRS, CDR2 YFSETQ. J lost 6 bases, V lost 0 bases, and 6 bases had no gene match. CDR3 length: 15 residues. The CDR3 loop reads CASSLAKPSGNEQFF. The CDR3 DNA reads as TGCGCCAGCAGCTTGGCGAAGCCTAGCGGCAATGAGCAGTTCTTC.

The rearrangement links TRBV6-4 to TRBJ2-6; D possibly corresponds to TRBD1 (6 bases). CDR1 and CDR2 from the germline V gene are MRHNA and SNTAGT. V was shortened by 2 bases and J by 4 bases, with 6 bases between the two germline ends. CDR3 size: 14 residues. The CDR3 here is CASSDDRGANVLTF. The CDR3 coding sequence is TGTGCCAGCAGTGACGACAGGGGGGCCAACGTCCTGACTTTC.

This clonotype was seen more than once but under ten times. The chain uses TRBV3-1 and TRBJ1-1; D is possibly TRBD1 (5 bases). The V and J ends lost 4 bases and 5 bases respectively, with 14 bases between them. The CDR3 sequence is 14 residues long. The germline V gene has CDR1 LGHDT and CDR2 YNNKEL (reference sequence). CDR3 residues: CASSLRLGGTEAFF. The CDR3, as DNA: TGTGCCAGCAGCCTCAGGCTTGGGGGGACTGAAGCTTTCTTT.

The table lists this clonotype with many counts. This chain links TRBV11-3 with TRBJ2-2, with 7 bases identical to TRBD1. The CDR3 contains 14 residues. The germline CDR1 and CDR2 sequences are SGHNT and YENEEA. Losses at the gene ends were 5 bases for V and 7 bases for J; bases not matched to a gene: 7. The DNA for the CDR3 is TGTGCCAGCAGCCAACGACAGGGAAGCGGGGAGCTGTTTTTT. Translation: CASSQRQGSGELFF.

The rearrangement joins TRBV20-1 to TRBJ2-4; D uncertain. Trimming left V 6 bases short and J 0 bases short, with 9 bases between. CDR3 length: 13 amino acids. Germline CDR1 DFQATT, CDR2 SNEGSKA (reference sequence). DNA for the CDR3: TGCAGTGCAAGTCGGCTAGCCAAAAACATTCAGTACTTC. This translates into CSASRLAKNIQYF.

This clonotype was observed at least ten times. The DNA of the CDR3 is TGCAGTGCTAGAGTGGTGACTAGCGGGAGTATCCAAGAGACCCAGTACTTC. Protein: CSARVVTSGSIQETQYF. The rearrangement joins TRBV20-1 to TRBJ2-5, with TRBD2 identical over 12 bases. Germline V CDR1 and CDR2: DFQATT, SNEGSKA (reference sequence). This CDR3 has 17 residues. V lost 1 base to trimming and J lost 1 base; unmatched junction nucleotides: 7.

There are many counts of this clonotype. V is TRBV24-1 and J is TRBJ2-7; 8 nucleotides match TRBD1. Per germline, CDR1 KGHDR and CDR2 SFDVKD. The CDR3 extends over 13 amino acids. After removal of 5 bases from V and 5 bases from J, the junction contained 4 bases not matched to a gene. The DNA for the CDR3 is TGTGCCACCAGTGGGACAGGGATCAACGAGCAGTACTTC. Protein: CATSGTGINEQYF.

The V call is TRBV3-1, the J call TRBJ1-2; maybe TRBD1 (6 bases). Trimming removed 6 bases from V and 6 bases from J, with 14 bases in between. CDR3 size: 13 residues. CDR1 LGHDT and CDR2 YNNKEL come from the germline V gene (reference sequence). CDR3 in amino acids: CASSHTGWDGYTF. DNA of the CDR3: TGTGCCAGCAGTCATACAGGGTGGGATGGCTACACCTTC. The full variable domain, completed using reference TRBV3-1 and TRBJ1-2, is DTAVSQTPKYLVTQMGNDKSIKCEQNLGHDTMYWYKQDSKKFLKIMFSYNNKELIINETVPNRFSPKSPDKAHLNLHINSLELGDSAVYFCASSHTGWDGYTFGSGTRLTVV.

This clonotype has at least ten counts. The V gene is TRBV3-1, the J gene TRBJ1-1; 9 nucleotides agree with TRBD1. The CDR3 consists of 16 residues. Germline trimming cut 7 bases from V and 5 bases from J; bases unmatched to any gene: 14. Germline CDR1 LGHDT, CDR2 YNNKEL (reference sequence). The CDR3 coding sequence is TGTGCCAGCAAGACAGGAACAGGGGGCTTAGGGACTGAAGCTTTCTTT. It translates to CASKTGTGGLGTEAFF.

This clonotype was seen a handful of times. The chain couples TRBV6-5 to TRBJ1-1; no firm D call. There are 14 residues in the CDR3. Trimming removed 2 bases at V and 0 bases at J, with 7 bases between. CDR1 MNHEY and CDR2 SVGAGI come from the germline V gene. CDR3 bases: TGTGCCAGCAGTTACCGCAAAATGAACACTGAAGCTTTCTTT. Residues: CASSYRKMNTEAFF.